The clone carrying this T cell receptor beta chain was seen a few times. The antigen remains unidentified. The CDR3 spans 16 residues. After removal of 4 bases from V and 4 bases from J, the junction contained 10 bases not matched to a gene. Germline V gene data show CDR1 as DFQATT and CDR2 as SNEGSKA (reference sequence). This sample was included in a study of T-cell memory formation after mild COVID-19. Study-level background: Clustering of TCRs was largely donor specific.

A single record per CDR3 protein comes from TCRdb applying MiXCR to the 5' RACE reads. Among hundreds of thousands of distinct CDR3 sequences listed, about 20% were seen once. The study, taken as a whole, reports: Some clones that responded were present in memory (sampled pre-infection), which suggests cross-reactive memory joined. Nothing confirmed that second-wave clones peaking on day 37 were specific for SARS-CoV-2.

The receptor comes from an adult woman who had mild COVID-19 (a few samples of this study predate the infection). Cell type and time point are not known. This chain joins TRBV20-1 and TRBJ2-3, with 11 bases aligning to TRBD2. Sequenced: PBMCs or a T cell subset sorted from them (not recorded which). The CDR3 loop is CSATSSGGAWSDTQYF. The CDR3 region has the DNA TGCAGTGCTACAAGTAGCGGGGGGGCCTGGTCAGATACGCAGTATTTT.